This entry lists 3 T cell receptor beta chains sequenced from one sample in a study of cytomegalovirus exposure and HLA in healthy donors. Both 60 Vbeta primers and 13 Jbeta primers went into the PCR. Method: immunoSEQ multiplex PCR; TCRdb's copy keeps in-frame clones and lacks some. The table includes 150,000 to 200,000 clones, roughly 70% detected once. Material for sequencing was PBMCs. The receptors originated from a woman aged 35 to 49 in good health and CMV-seropositive.

The V call is TRBV30, the J call TRBJ2-1; the D is unclear. This CDR3 spans 14 amino acids. The V gene lost 7 bases and the J gene lost 0 bases, with 13 bases spanning the gap. CDR1 and CDR2 from the germline V gene are GTSNPN and SVGIG (reference sequence). CDR3 loop: CASDFLHSYNEQFF. In DNA form, the CDR3 reads TGTGCCTCCGACTTTTTACACTCCTACAATGAGCAGTTCTTC.

V gene TRBV28 combines with J gene TRBJ1-6, with 9 bases matching TRBD1. The CDR3 is made up of 17 amino acids. Germline CDR1 and CDR2: MDHEN and SYDVKM. Trimming took 5 bases from V and 10 from J; bases not matched to a gene: 15. CDR3 sequence reads: CASSAPAGQGYRSPLHF. DNA for the CDR3: TGTGCCAGCAGTGCGCCCGCCGGACAGGGGTATCGGTCACCCCTCCACTTT.

The chain carries TRBV4-3 and TRBJ2-3; D is ambiguous. Germline V lookup: CDR1 LGHNA, CDR2 YSLEER. The germline V and J ends were trimmed by 1 base and 6 bases, with 11 bases remaining between them. This CDR3 contains 14 residues. The CDR3 sequence is CASSQGLARDTQYF. As DNA, the CDR3 is TGCGCCAGCAGCCAAGGACTGGCGCGGGATACGCAGTATTTT.